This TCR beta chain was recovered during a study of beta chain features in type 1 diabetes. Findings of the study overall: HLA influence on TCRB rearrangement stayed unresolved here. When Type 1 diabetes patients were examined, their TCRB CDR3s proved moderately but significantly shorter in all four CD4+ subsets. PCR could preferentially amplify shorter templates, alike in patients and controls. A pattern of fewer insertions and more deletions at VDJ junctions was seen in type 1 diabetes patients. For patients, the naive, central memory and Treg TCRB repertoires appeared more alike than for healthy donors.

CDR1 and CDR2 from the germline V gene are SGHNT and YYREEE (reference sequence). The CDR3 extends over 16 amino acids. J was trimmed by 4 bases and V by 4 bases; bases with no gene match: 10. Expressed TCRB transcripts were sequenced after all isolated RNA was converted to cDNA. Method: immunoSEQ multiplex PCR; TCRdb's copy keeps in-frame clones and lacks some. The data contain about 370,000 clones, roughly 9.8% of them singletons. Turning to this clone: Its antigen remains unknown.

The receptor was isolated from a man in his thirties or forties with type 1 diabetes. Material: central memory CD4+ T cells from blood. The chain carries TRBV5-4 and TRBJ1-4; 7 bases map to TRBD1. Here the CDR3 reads CASSQGRGVVNEKLFF. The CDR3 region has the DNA TGTGCCAGCAGCCAGGGCAGGGGGGTGGTTAATGAAAAACTGTTTTTT. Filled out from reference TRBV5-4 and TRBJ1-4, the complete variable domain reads ETGVTQSPTHLIKTRGQQVTLRCSSQSGHNTVSWYQQALGQGPQFIFQYYREEENGRGNFPPRFSGLQFPNYSSELNVNALELDDSALYLCASSQGRGVVNEKLFFGSGTQLSVL.